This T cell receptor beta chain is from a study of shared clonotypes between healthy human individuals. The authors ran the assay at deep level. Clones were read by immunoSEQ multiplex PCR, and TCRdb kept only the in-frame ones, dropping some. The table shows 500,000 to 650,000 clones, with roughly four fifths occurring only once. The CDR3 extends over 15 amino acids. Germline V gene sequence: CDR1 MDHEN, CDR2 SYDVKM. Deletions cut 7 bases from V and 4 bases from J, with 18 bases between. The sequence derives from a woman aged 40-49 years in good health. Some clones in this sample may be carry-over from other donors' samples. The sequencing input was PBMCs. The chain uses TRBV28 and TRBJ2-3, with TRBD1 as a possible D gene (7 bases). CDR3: CASKIQGGWADTQYF. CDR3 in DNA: TGTGCCAGCAAAATTCAGGGGGGCTGGGCAGATACGCAGTATTTT.